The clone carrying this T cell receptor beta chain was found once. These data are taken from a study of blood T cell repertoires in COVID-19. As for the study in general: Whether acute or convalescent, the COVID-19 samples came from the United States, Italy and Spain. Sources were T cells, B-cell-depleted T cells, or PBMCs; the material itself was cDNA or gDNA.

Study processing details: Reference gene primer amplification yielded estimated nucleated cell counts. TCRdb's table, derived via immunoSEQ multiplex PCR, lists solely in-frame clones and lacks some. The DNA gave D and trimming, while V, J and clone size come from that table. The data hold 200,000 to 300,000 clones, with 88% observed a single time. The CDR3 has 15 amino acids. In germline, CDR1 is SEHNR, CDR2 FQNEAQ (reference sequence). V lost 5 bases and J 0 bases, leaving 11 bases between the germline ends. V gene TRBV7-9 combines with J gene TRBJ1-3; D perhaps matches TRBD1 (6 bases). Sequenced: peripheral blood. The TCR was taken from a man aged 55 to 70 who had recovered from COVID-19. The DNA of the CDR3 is TGTGCCAGCAGCCCCAAAGGGGGCTCTGGAAACACCATATATTTT. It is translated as CASSPKGGSGNTIYF.